These 25 T cell receptor beta chains came from one sample sequenced in a study of regulatory T cells in long-lasting Graves disease. Time point indicated: newly diagnosed GD, antithyroid drugs for less than 3 months. Extracted RNA from PBMCs served as the source of the TCR library. iRepertoire HTBI primers and Arm-PCR of CDR3 regions built TCR beta libraries. TCRdb called the multiplex PCR reads again in MiXCR, with one record for every CDR3 protein. The data hold hundreds of thousands of distinct CDR3 sequences, with around 15% observed a single time. This same sample was also taken into another study, of T cells in Graves' hyperthyroidism and ophthalmopathy.

The sample was peripheral blood mononuclear cells (PBMCs), taken at new diagnosis, from a patient treated with antithyroid drugs. The source is a woman under 40 with Graves disease.

The chain uses TRBV5-6 and TRBJ1-5; 8 nucleotides match TRBD1. Germline values: CDR1 SGHDT, CDR2 YYEEEE. Trimming took 2 bases from V and 11 from J; bases not matched to a gene: 15. The CDR3 is made up of 16 amino acids. The CDR3 nucleotides are TGTGCCAGCAGCTTTAAACCGCAGGGGGCCTACGCGGCCCAGCATTTT. Its translation: CASSFKPQGAYAAQHF.

There are many counts of this clonotype. V is TRBV6-1 and J is TRBJ1-2, with a tentative D call TRBD1 (6 bases). The CDR3 has 14 residues. Trimming took off 6 bases at V and 3 bases at J, with 14 bases between the two ends. Germline V gene lookup returns CDR1 MNHNS and CDR2 SASEGT. The CDR3 reads CASRPTGTHYGYTF. The CDR3 DNA is TGTGCCAGCAGACCTACAGGGACGCACTATGGCTACACCTTC.

This clonotype was detected many times. This chain connects TRBV6-1 to TRBJ1-1; D gene uncertain. Deletions cut 9 bases from V and 1 base from J, with 9 bases between. CDR3 size: 12 residues. Germline V lookup: CDR1 MNHNS, CDR2 SASEGT. CDR3 sequence (DNA): TGTGCCAGTCCCCGGGGGAACACTGAAGCTTTCTTT. The encoded protein is CASPRGNTEAFF.

The gene calls are TRBV7-3 and TRBJ2-7, with no clear D. V lost 5 bases, J lost 3 bases, and 17 bases lay in between. Per germline, CDR1 SGHTA and CDR2 FQGTGA. The CDR3 has 15 residues. DNA for the CDR3: TGTGCCAGCAGCAAAACAAGTCATGAGAACTACGAGCAGTACTTC. Protein sequence: CASSKTSHENYEQYF.

The V gene is TRBV20-1, the J gene TRBJ2-1; 12 bases are a match to TRBD2. The junction had 3 bases not matched to a gene; V was cut back by 1 base and J by 2 bases. The CDR3 contains 16 residues. Per the germline V gene, CDR1 is DFQATT and CDR2 is SNEGSKA (reference sequence). CDR3 coding DNA: TGCAGTGCTAGAGCCAGGACTAGCGGGACCTACAATGAGCAGTTCTTC. It is translated as CSARARTSGTYNEQFF.

The CDR3 sequence is CATSLGSYNEQFF. CDR3 nucleotides: TGTGCCACCAGCCTAGGGAGTTACAATGAGCAGTTCTTC. The V gene is TRBV15, the J gene TRBJ2-1, with D possibly matching TRBD2 (5 bases). Germline CDR1 is LNHNV and CDR2 is YYDKDF (reference sequence). This CDR3 has 13 residues. V was pared by 5 bases and J by 4 bases, with 9 bases between. Full variable domain (rest looked up from reference TRBV15 and TRBJ2-1): DAMVIQNPRYQVTQFGKPVTLSCSQTLNHNVMYWYQQKSSQAPKLLFHYYDKDFNNEADTPDNFQSRRPNTSFCFLDIRSPGLGDTAMYLCATSLGSYNEQFFGPGTRLTVL.

Only a few counts were recorded for this clonotype. The chain is built from TRBV2 and TRBJ2-2; the D is unclear. Germline V lookup: CDR1 SNHLY, CDR2 FYNNEI. The V and J ends lost 4 bases and 3 bases respectively, with 12 bases between them. The CDR3 covers 15 residues. The CDR3 loop reads CASSVVSDYTGELFF. Written as DNA, the CDR3 is TGTGCCAGCAGTGTGGTGTCAGATTACACCGGGGAGCTGTTTTTT. Variable domain in full (rest from reference TRBV2 and TRBJ2-2): EPEVTQTPSHQVTQMGQEVILRCVPISNHLYFYWYRQILGQKVEFLVSFYNNEISEKSEIFDDQFSVERPDGSNFTLKIRSTKLEDSAMYFCASSVVSDYTGELFFGEGSRLTVL.

This clonotype was observed at least ten times. This chain uses TRBV12-5 with TRBJ2-3; no clear D gene. This CDR3 has 14 residues. V was cut by 3 bases and J by 2 bases, with 9 bases left in between. Germline V gives CDR1 LGHNT, CDR2 FRNRAP. CDR3: CASGFGLNTDTQYF. Here the CDR3 DNA reads TGTGCTAGTGGTTTTGGGCTAAACACAGATACGCAGTATTTT.

This clonotype has more than one count but fewer than ten. Here the CDR3 DNA reads TGTGCCAGCTCACTGGGACTCAATAGCAATCAGCCCCAGCATTTT. Amino acid sequence: CASSLGLNSNQPQHF. This chain connects TRBV18 to TRBJ1-5; tentatively, D is TRBD1 (5 bases). Deletions cut 4 bases from V and 0 bases from J, with 10 bases between. The CDR3 runs to 15 residues. Germline loops: CDR1 KGHSH, CDR2 LQKENI.

This clonotype was seen at least ten times. The chain uses TRBV28 and TRBJ2-3; D uncertain. The CDR3 sequence is 14 residues long. Trimming left V 2 bases short and J 2 bases short, with 8 bases between. CDR1 and CDR2 from the germline V gene are MDHEN and SYDVKM. The CDR3 sequence is CASSLISLTDTQYF. DNA of the CDR3: TGTGCCAGCAGTTTAATATCCCTCACAGATACGCAGTATTTT.

This clonotype was seen at least ten times. The CDR3 nucleotides read TGTGCCAGCAGCCCCCGGCGGGGCAGACCAGCCTGGGGTCAGCCCCAGCATTTT. Protein product: CASSPRRGRPAWGQPQHF. The chain joins TRBV11-1 to TRBJ1-5; maybe TRBD1 (5 bases). The CDR3 sequence is 18 residues long. CDR1 SGHAT and CDR2 FQDESV come from the germline V gene (reference sequence). Trimming shortened V by 5 bases and J by 6 bases, and 26 bases separated the two germline ends.

This clonotype was seen more than once but under ten times. V is TRBV6-1 and J is TRBJ1-5, with D possibly matching TRBD1 (6 bases). The germline V and J ends were trimmed by 6 bases and 3 bases, with 21 bases remaining between them. CDR1 and CDR2 from the germline V gene are MNHNS and SASEGT. This CDR3 is 17 amino acids long. The CDR3 DNA follows: TGTGCCAGCAGACCAATTACAAAACAGGGCACCAATCAGCCCCAGCATTTT. Amino acid sequence: CASRPITKQGTNQPQHF.

This clonotype occurred a few times. The chain employs TRBV3-1 and TRBJ1-1; D is uncertain. Germline V gene lookup returns CDR1 LGHDT and CDR2 YNNKEL (reference sequence). Trimming left V 4 bases short and J 11 bases short, with 14 bases between. This CDR3 has 12 amino acids. CDR3 DNA: TGTGCCAGCAGCCCCGGCGGGGTCTTGGCTTTCTTT. It yields the protein CASSPGGVLAFF. Filled out from reference TRBV3-1 and TRBJ1-1, the complete variable domain reads DTAVSQTPKYLVTQMGNDKSIKCEQNLGHDTMYWYKQDSKKFLKIMFSYNNKELIINETVPNRFSPKSPDKAHLNLHINSLELGDSAVYFCASSPGGVLAFFGQGTRLTVV.

This clonotype was seen at least ten times. This chain connects TRBV7-3 to TRBJ2-1; 8 bases align to TRBD2. The junction had 12 bases not matched to a gene; V was cut back by 10 bases and J by 10 bases. The germline CDR1 and CDR2 sequences are SGHTA and FQGTGA. The CDR3 runs to 13 residues. CDR3 protein: CATSPPSSGEQFF. The CDR3 region has the DNA TGTGCCACCTCCCCCCCCTCTAGCGGGGAGCAGTTCTTC.

This clonotype was seen a handful of times. The CDR3 DNA sequence: TGTGCCAGCGGGACGACCCTCGGTGGCTACACCTTC. Residues: CASGTTLGGYTF. The rearrangement uses TRBV2 and TRBJ1-2, with D tentatively TRBD1 (5 bases). Germline V lookup: CDR1 SNHLY, CDR2 FYNNEI. The CDR3 has 12 residues. With 8 bases removed from V and 7 bases from J, the gap between germline ends came to 14 bases.

At least ten counts were recorded for this clonotype. The chain couples TRBV6-1 to TRBJ1-5; D gene uncertain. Trimming took off 3 bases at V and 4 bases at J, with 10 bases between the two ends. The CDR3 runs 14 residues. Germline CDR1 is MNHNS and CDR2 is SASEGT. DNA for the CDR3: TGTGCCAGCAGTGAGGACTTCGTAAATCAGCCCCAGCATTTT. The encoded protein is CASSEDFVNQPQHF.

Only a few counts were recorded for this clonotype. An end of the junction does not agree with germline; a read error may underlie this. CDR3 protein: CASSEPGRGNYDYTF. The CDR3 DNA reads as TGTGCCAGCAGTGAACCAGGACGGGGAAACTATGACTACACCTTC. The chain uses TRBV6-1 and TRBJ1-2; no clear D gene. CDR1 is MNHNS, CDR2 SASEGT, per germline. The CDR3 sequence is 15 residues long.

Only a few counts were recorded for this clonotype. This rearrangement joins TRBV20-1 to TRBJ2-3, with TRBD2 as a possible D gene (6 bases). V was cut by 3 bases and J by 3 bases, with 19 bases left in between. The CDR3 runs to 16 residues. Germline CDR1 and CDR2: DFQATT and SNEGSKA (reference sequence). In DNA, the CDR3 is TGCAGTGCTAGGGGGAGGAGTGGTTCCGGGACAGATACGCAGTATTTT. Translation gives CSARGRSGSGTDTQYF.

This clonotype was observed at least ten times. J is TRBJ2-1 and V is TRBV15; D not resolved. Germline CDR1 is LNHNV and CDR2 is YYDKDF (reference sequence). The CDR3 extends over 16 amino acids. V dropped 0 bases and J dropped 4 bases, with 13 bases sitting between them. CDR3 protein: CATSRDHSYPYNEQFF. In nucleotides, the CDR3 is TGTGCCACCAGCAGAGACCACTCCTACCCTTACAATGAGCAGTTCTTC.

The chain employs TRBV7-9 and TRBJ1-2; D is unresolved. CDR1 is SEHNR, CDR2 FQNEAQ, per germline (reference sequence). Trimming left V 5 bases short and J 1 base short, with 14 bases between. The CDR3 has 15 amino acids. CDR3 DNA sequence: TGTGCCAGCAGCAACGCCACCGGGATTAACTATGGCTACACCTTC. It yields the protein CASSNATGINYGYTF.

The chain has TRBV15 and TRBJ2-3; tentative D call: TRBD1 (5 bases). Germline V gives CDR1 LNHNV, CDR2 YYDKDF (reference sequence). CDR3 length: 15 residues. V was trimmed by 6 bases and J by 2 bases, leaving 15 bases between them. CDR3 bases: TGTGCCACCAGTCTCGGACATCCAGTCACAGATACGCAGTATTTT. Encoded protein: CATSLGHPVTDTQYF.

The chain links TRBV4-2 to TRBJ1-1; 8 bases are a match to TRBD1. Germline CDR1 reads LGHNA; CDR2 reads YNFKEQ. This CDR3 has 17 residues. J gave up 0 bases and V 0 bases, and 6 bases lay outside the gene matches. CDR3 bases: TGTGCCAGCAGCCAAGATCCCGGGACAGGCGTGAACACTGAAGCTTTCTTT. Amino acids: CASSQDPGTGVNTEAFF.

The chain is built from TRBV18 and TRBJ2-1, with a possible D match to TRBD2 (6 bases). The germline CDR1 and CDR2 sequences are KGHSH and LQKENI. Trimming removed 5 bases from V and 4 bases from J, with 18 bases in between. This CDR3 region has 16 residues. The CDR3 loop is CASSSLAAEDYNEQFF. CDR3 DNA: TGTGCCAGCTCATCGTTAGCGGCCGAGGATTACAATGAGCAGTTCTTC.

This clonotype was found many times. The rearrangement uses TRBV19 and TRBJ2-6, with TRBD1 as a possible D gene (6 bases). The CDR3 loop spans 14 amino acids. Germline CDR1 reads LNHDA; CDR2 reads SQIVND (reference sequence). V lost 7 bases and J 2 bases, leaving 9 bases between the germline ends. The CDR3 here is CASTKGAGANVLTF. CDR3 DNA sequence: TGTGCCAGTACGAAGGGGGCTGGGGCCAACGTCCTGACTTTC.

This clonotype was seen ten or more times. The gene calls are TRBV5-6 and TRBJ1-2; unclear D gene. Germline values: CDR1 SGHDT, CDR2 YYEEEE. CDR3 length: 17 residues. V was shortened by 0 bases and J by 13 bases, with 28 bases between the two germline ends. The CDR3 sequence is CASSLAVTTLSPHACTF. The CDR3 DNA reads as TGTGCCAGCAGCTTGGCGGTGACGACATTATCCCCCCATGCCTGCACCTTC.